This entry lists 2 T cell receptor beta chains sequenced from one sample in a study of blood T cell repertoires in COVID-19. Libraries were prepared by immunoSEQ multiplex PCR; TCRdb keeps only in-frame clonotypes and omits some of them. This table holds about 250,000 clones, approximately 89% found once. Source material: peripheral blood. All receptors derive from a woman aged 60 to 75 who had recovered from COVID-19.

The gene calls are TRBV18 and TRBJ1-4; D unresolved. Trimming stripped 2 bases from V and 7 bases from J, with 14 bases between. This CDR3 region has 15 residues. The germline CDR1 and CDR2 sequences are KGHSH and LQKENI. As DNA, the CDR3 is TGTGCCAGCTCACCAACCCGGACTCTACCTGAAAAACTGTTTTTT. Translation: CASSPTRTLPEKLFF.

The chain combines TRBV9 with TRBJ2-3; D possibly corresponds to TRBD2 (5 bases). Germline loops: CDR1 SGDLS, CDR2 YYNGEE. With 5 bases removed from V and 5 bases from J, the gap between germline ends came to 6 bases. The CDR3 is made up of 11 amino acids. CDR3 coding DNA: TGTGCCAGCAGAGGAGGAGATACGCAGTATTTT. Amino acid sequence: CASRGGDTQYF.